This T cell receptor beta chain comes out of a study of blood T cell repertoires in COVID-19. Background on the study: Samples taken during acute and convalescent COVID-19 were collected in the United States, Italy and Spain. Sources were T cells, B-cell-depleted T cells, or PBMCs; the material itself was cDNA or gDNA.

Per germline, CDR1 MDHEN and CDR2 SYDVKM. The junction had 7 bases not matched to a gene; V was cut back by 6 bases and J by 1 base. The CDR3 covers 15 residues. Original data processing: The assay estimated nucleated cells by amplifying reference gene primers. The assay was immunoSEQ multiplex PCR, and TCRdb's table has in-frame clones only and misses some. The V and J calls and the clone size are those of that table, but D and trimming were determined from the DNA. Here the sample spans 150,000 to 200,000 clones, 85% being singletons. The sequenced sample was peripheral blood. The clonotype was recovered from a woman aged 60 to 75 with acute or convalescent COVID-19. The rearrangement uses TRBV28 and TRBJ1-1; TRBD1 matches at 8 bases. The CDR3 coding sequence is TGTGCCAGCAGGCGGACAGGGTGGGAGAACACTGAAGCTTTCTTT. As protein: CASRRTGWENTEAFF.